These 21 T cell receptor beta chains were all obtained from the same sample, sequenced in a study of human T cells and chemical hapten exposure (TCRdb year 2021). The protocol used for the library was RACE. Sequencing took place on a NextSeq 500. TCRdb took the public reads, trimmed them with fastp at Q25, ran MiXCR for clone calling and kept in-frame beta chains. Each CDR3 protein gets just one entry, which takes the most common genes and DNA from the rows behind it. This sample has about 98,000 distinct CDR3 sequences in its table, and approximately 11% of those were observed once. Around 3.3% of the sample goes to the ten largest clones. The sample's time point, from its label and the paper: pre-sensitization, week 0. What this sample's treatment or condition label stands for: therapeutic diphenylcyclopropenone sensitization with weekly scalp DPC. The material was whole blood, obtained in connection with sensitization to the hapten diphenylcyclopropenone (DPC). The receptors were gathered from a woman in her sixties with alopecia areata. Some clones in this sample may be carry-over from other donors' samples.

The rearrangement links TRBV10-3 to TRBJ1-5; D unresolved. Germline CDR1 is ENHRY and CDR2 is SYGVKD. The V and J ends lost 4 bases and 4 bases respectively, with 11 bases between them. The CDR3 runs 14 residues. In DNA form, the CDR3 reads TGTGCCATCAGTGCTAAGGGAGAGAATCAGCCCCAGCATTTT. Its translation is CAISAKGENQPQHF.

This clonotype came up many times. V is TRBV2 and J is TRBJ1-1, with 7 bases fitting TRBD1. The germline V gene encodes CDR1 SNHLY and CDR2 FYNNEI. J was trimmed by 6 bases and V by 5 bases; bases with no gene match: 12. This CDR3 has 15 residues. CDR3 DNA sequence: TGTGCCAGCAGTTGGGAAGGGGGCGGGTTATCTGAAGCTTTCTTT. It is translated as CASSWEGGGLSEAFF.

This clonotype was seen at least ten times. This chain uses TRBV7-9 with TRBJ1-6; D ambiguous. The CDR3 extends over 16 amino acids. The germline CDR1 and CDR2 sequences are SEHNR and FQNEAQ (reference sequence). The ends were cut back, 8 bases at V and 2 bases at J, with 16 bases in the middle. The CDR3 region is CASSRGEGTYNSPLHF. CDR3 sequence (DNA): TGTGCCAGCTCCCGTGGGGAGGGCACCTATAATTCACCCCTCCACTTT.

This clonotype was seen repeatedly, ten times or more. The gene calls are TRBV29-1 and TRBJ1-2, with TRBD1 identical over 7 bases. Germline V gene data show CDR1 as SQVTM and CDR2 as ANQGSEA. V shed 5 bases, J shed 3 bases, and the junction held 15 bases outside the gene matches. CDR3 length: 16 residues. The CDR3 coding sequence is TGCAGCGTTAACCCTCGAGACAGGGTAGGGGACTATGGCTACACCTTC. Protein product: CSVNPRDRVGDYGYTF.

The table lists this clonotype with a few counts. The chain couples TRBV5-1 to TRBJ1-1, with 8 bases identical to TRBD1. J was trimmed by 7 bases and V by 0 bases; bases with no gene match: 5. The CDR3 has 14 residues. CDR1 and CDR2 (germline): SGHRS, YFSETQ. The DNA for the CDR3 is TGCGCCAGCAGCTTGGCCTGGACAGGGCATGAAGCTTTCTTT. This codes for CASSLAWTGHEAFF. Filled out from reference TRBV5-1 and TRBJ1-1, the complete variable domain reads KAGVTQTPRYLIKTRGQQVTLSCSPISGHRSVSWYQQTPGQGLQFLFEYFSETQRNKGNFPGRFSGRQFSNSRSEMNVSTLELGDSALYLCASSLAWTGHEAFFGQGTRLTVV.

At least ten counts were recorded for this clonotype. V and J are TRBV30 and TRBJ1-5, with 7 positions matching TRBD1. Germline lookup yields CDR1 GTSNPN and CDR2 SVGIG (reference sequence). There are 13 residues in the CDR3. V was pared by 2 bases and J by 6 bases, with 4 bases of the junction left unmatched. The CDR3 region is CAWSIQGIQPQHF. The CDR3 nucleotides are TGTGCCTGGAGTATACAGGGGATTCAGCCCCAGCATTTT.

This clonotype was seen at least ten times. The chain is built from TRBV6-5 and TRBJ2-7; no clear D. V dropped 0 bases and J dropped 2 bases, with 8 bases sitting between them. This CDR3 is built from 14 residues. From germline, CDR1 is MNHEY and CDR2 SVGAGI. The CDR3 bases are TGTGCCAGCAGTTACTCGGCCGGAACCTACGAGCAGTACTTC. Translation: CASSYSAGTYEQYF.

This clonotype occurred many times. This rearrangement joins TRBV15 to TRBJ1-4; D is unresolved. V was trimmed by 4 bases and J by 3 bases, leaving 15 bases between them. CDR1 LNHNV and CDR2 YYDKDF come from the germline V gene (reference sequence). CDR3 length equals 16 residues. This CDR3 reads CATSMLEPSPNEKLFF. Here the CDR3 DNA reads TGTGCCACCAGCATGTTAGAGCCGTCCCCTAATGAAAAACTGTTTTTT.

This clonotype turned up a few times. The rearrangement uses TRBV12-3 or TRBV12-4 and TRBJ2-3; the D is unclear. The CDR3 has 14 residues. V lost 4 bases to trimming and J lost 2 bases, with 10 bases between them. CDR3 loop: CASSSADHTDTQYF. CDR3 nucleotide sequence: TGTGCCAGCAGTTCCGCCGACCACACAGATACGCAGTATTTT.

This clonotype was counted a few times. The gene calls are TRBV5-1 and TRBJ2-5; D call uncertain. Germline V gene data show CDR1 as SGHRS and CDR2 as YFSETQ. The V end was cut by 0 bases, the J end by 5 bases, with 8 bases between. The CDR3 extends over 13 amino acids. The CDR3 is CASSLAAKETQYF. CDR3 DNA: TGCGCCAGCAGCTTGGCCGCTAAGGAGACCCAGTACTTC. Combining the CDR3 with reference TRBV5-1 and TRBJ2-5 gives the whole variable domain KAGVTQTPRYLIKTRGQQVTLSCSPISGHRSVSWYQQTPGQGLQFLFEYFSETQRNKGNFPGRFSGRQFSNSRSEMNVSTLELGDSALYLCASSLAAKETQYFGPGTRLLVL.

In DNA form, the CDR3 reads TGTGCCAGCAGTGCGAGACTAGCGGGGGCTTACTCCTACAATGAGCAGTTCTTC. It yields the protein CASSARLAGAYSYNEQFF. The chain couples TRBV2 to TRBJ2-1; the match to TRBD2 covers 12 bases. The germline CDR1 and CDR2 sequences are SNHLY and FYNNEI. This CDR3 contains 18 residues. The V and J ends lost 4 bases and 0 bases, in that order; junction bases with no gene match: 7.

Many counts were recorded for this clonotype. This CDR3 reads CASSLTWVSPLHF. The CDR3, as DNA: TGCGCCAGCAGCTTGACATGGGTTTCACCCCTCCACTTT. The chain recombines TRBV5-1 with TRBJ1-6; D is ambiguous. Trimming removed 1 base at V and 9 bases at J, with 8 bases between. Germline loops: CDR1 SGHRS, CDR2 YFSETQ. The CDR3 spans 13 residues.

This clonotype has a count of ten or more. The rearrangement uses TRBV29-1 and TRBJ1-1, with 7 bases aligning to TRBD1. Trimming cost V 4 bases and J 2 bases; bases outside gene matches: 4. This CDR3 has 13 amino acids. The germline V gene encodes CDR1 SQVTM and CDR2 ANQGSEA. The CDR3 spells CSVVTGDNTEAFF. CDR3 in DNA: TGCAGCGTTGTAACAGGGGATAACACTGAAGCTTTCTTT. Supplemented by reference TRBV29-1 and TRBJ1-1, the full variable domain reads SAVISQKPSRDICQRGTSLTIQCQVDSQVTMMFWYRQQPGQSLTLIATANQGSEATYESGFVIDKFPISRPNLTFSTLTVSNMSPEDSSIYLCSVVTGDNTEAFFGQGTRLTVV.

This clonotype was observed a handful of times. The chain combines TRBV10-3 with TRBJ2-7; D is tentatively TRBD1 or TRBD2 (5 bases each). V shed 0 bases and J shed 1 base, with 7 bases lying between them. This CDR3 spans 14 amino acids. Germline V gives CDR1 ENHRY, CDR2 SYGVKD. For the CDR3, the DNA is TGTGCCATCAGTGAGTCGGGGGATTCCTACGAGCAGTACTTC. It codes for CAISESGDSYEQYF.

This clonotype was detected many times. A read error may produce the germline difference seen at one junction end. The chain couples TRBV3-1 to TRBJ1-1; D gene uncertain. CDR1 LGHDT and CDR2 YNNKEL come from the germline V gene (reference sequence). CDR3 length equals 16 residues. The CDR3 nucleotides are TGTGCCAGCAGCAAAGAAGTTCGGGGAATGAACACTGAAGCTTTCTTT. Translating gives CASSKEVRGMNTEAFF.

On this clonotype: One junction end does not reproduce the germline sequence, and a read error may be involved. The V gene is TRBV27, the J gene TRBJ2-7; TRBD1 matches at 9 bases. This CDR3 has 15 residues. Germline V gene sequence: CDR1 MNHEY, CDR2 SMNVEV (reference sequence). The CDR3 nucleotides are TGTGCCTGCAGTGTAACAGGGGGCGCCTCCTACGAGCAGTACTTC. Its protein product is CACSVTGGASYEQYF.

The rearrangement links TRBV18 to TRBJ2-5, with D possibly being TRBD1 or TRBD2 (5 bases each). This CDR3 has 15 amino acids. The germline V and J ends were trimmed by 6 bases and 4 bases, with 18 bases remaining between them. Germline CDR1 is KGHSH and CDR2 is LQKENI. Here the CDR3 DNA reads TGTGCCAGCTCCCTGAGGACCGGGGCGGGAGAGACCCAGTACTTC. Amino acid sequence: CASSLRTGAGETQYF.

This clonotype was counted ten times or more. The chain recombines TRBV3-1 with TRBJ1-3; no firm D call. The germline V gene encodes CDR1 LGHDT and CDR2 YNNKEL (reference sequence). The CDR3 extends over 15 amino acids. Trimming took off 0 bases at V and 2 bases at J, with 8 bases between the two ends. This chain's CDR3 is CASSQDGGTGNTIYF. The CDR3, as DNA: TGTGCCAGCAGCCAAGACGGAGGAACTGGAAACACCATATATTTT.

The chain is built from TRBV20-1 and TRBJ2-5; D gene ambiguous. Germline-derived CDR1 and CDR2 are DFQATT and SNEGSKA (reference sequence). V shed 6 bases and J shed 1 base, with 9 bases lying between them. The CDR3 is 12 amino acids. The CDR3, as DNA: TGCAGTGCAGGTCCCAGCCAAGAGACCCAGTACTTC. The encoded protein is CSAGPSQETQYF.

This clonotype was recorded a few times. The chain recombines TRBV15 with TRBJ1-2, with no clear D. Germline V gene sequence: CDR1 LNHNV, CDR2 YYDKDF (reference sequence). Trimming removed 5 bases at V and 1 base at J, with 17 bases between. The CDR3 runs 16 residues. The CDR3 here is CATSPDLRTVNYGYTF. The CDR3 DNA reads TGTGCCACCAGCCCCGACCTGAGAACCGTTAACTATGGCTACACCTTC.

This clonotype was recorded at least ten times. The chain combines TRBV18 with TRBJ2-1; 7 bases agree with TRBD1. V lost 3 bases and J lost 4; bases outside the gene matches: 6. This CDR3 has 15 amino acids. The germline gives CDR1 KGHSH, CDR2 LQKENI. This CDR3 reads CASSPGQEIYNEQFF. CDR3 DNA: TGTGCCAGCTCACCCGGACAGGAAATATACAATGAGCAGTTCTTC. Full variable domain (remainder filled in from reference TRBV18 and TRBJ2-1): NAGVMQNPRHLVRRRGQEARLRCSPMKGHSHVYWYRQLPEEGLKFMVYLQKENIIDESGMPKERFSAEFPKEGPSILRIQQVVRGDSAAYFCASSPGQEIYNEQFFGPGTRLTVL.